This T cell receptor (beta chain) emerged from a study of T cells after posttransplantation cyclophosphamide. Findings and limits, study-wide: Later post-transplant blood repertoires were often dominated by donor CD8+ memory clones.

V was trimmed by 0 bases and J by 2 bases, leaving 19 bases between them. Germline CDR1 SGHDN, CDR2 FVKESK. The CDR3 has 18 residues. Clones were read by immunoSEQ multiplex PCR, and TCRdb kept only the in-frame ones, dropping some. The repertoire consists of tens of thousands of clones, with 91% occurring once and the leading ten covering about 0.1%. The naive gate required viable CD3+CD4+ or CD3+CD8+ cells with CCR7+CD45RA+CD45RO-CD95-CD27+CD28+ phenotype. A remark on this clone: Its antigen is still unknown.

The chain uses TRBV14 and TRBJ1-2; D is perhaps TRBD1 (6 bases). This clonotype originated in a man aged 25-40 years in good health and a related stem cell transplant donor. The sample consisted of naive CD4+ T cells sorted from blood. As DNA, the CDR3 is TGTGCCAGCAGCCAAGAGGCCGGCCAGGGGCCAATAAACTATGGCTACACCTTC. Residues: CASSQEAGQGPINYGYTF. Complete variable domain (other parts from reference TRBV14 and TRBJ1-2): EAGVTQFPSHSVIEKGQTVTLRCDPISGHDNLYWYRRVMGKEIKFLLHFVKESKQDESGMPNNRFLAERTGGTYSTLKVQPAELEDSGVYFCASSQEAGQGPINYGYTFGSGTRLTVV.